These 28 T cell receptor beta chains originate from one sample sequenced in a study of T cell repertoires in cytomegalovirus infection. Via MiXCR, TCRdb re-called the reads, giving one row per CDR3 protein. This sample has approximately 500,000 distinct CDR3 sequences, with approximately 15% found just once. The sequencing sample was made of CD8+ T cells from PBMCs. The receptors originated from a human donor in good health (CMV status not recorded). Some clones in this sample may be carry-over from other donors' samples.

This clonotype was recorded many times. The rearrangement links TRBV6-1 to TRBJ2-1, with D possibly being TRBD1 or TRBD2 (5 bases each). CDR3 size: 15 residues. Germline loops: CDR1 MNHNS, CDR2 SASEGT. Trimming cost V 6 bases and J 2 bases, with 14 bases left between them. CDR3 sequence (DNA): TGTGCCAGCAGCGTGGGACGGGGAGCCTACAATGAGCAGTTCTTC. Amino acid sequence: CASSVGRGAYNEQFF.

At least ten counts were recorded for this clonotype. The chain employs TRBV12-3 or TRBV12-4 and TRBJ2-7; maybe TRBD2 (7 bases). The CDR3 loop spans 14 amino acids. Trimming took 4 bases from V and 5 from J, leaving 15 bases between them. DNA of the CDR3: TGTGCCAGCAGTTCCTCGGGGGGCGCCCACGAGCAGTACTTC. It translates to CASSSSGGAHEQYF.

This clonotype was found many times. V and J are TRBV20-1 and TRBJ1-1, with D perhaps TRBD1 (6 bases). The CDR3 extends over 14 amino acids. CDR1 is DFQATT and CDR2 is SNEGSKA in the germline V gene (reference sequence). V dropped 5 bases and J dropped 4 bases, with 17 bases sitting between them. CDR3 sequence reads: CSAYTGTTSTEAFF. The CDR3 DNA is TGCAGTGCTTATACAGGGACGACAAGCACTGAAGCTTTCTTT.

This clonotype was counted only a few times. This chain joins TRBV6-5 and TRBJ2-7; possible D gene TRBD2, 6 bases. The CDR3 is 12 amino acids. Trimming removed 7 bases from V and 6 bases from J, with 13 bases in between. CDR1 and CDR2 from the germline V gene are MNHEY and SVGAGI. The CDR3 DNA reads as TGTGCCAGCAAAACTGGGGGAGGCGAGCAGTACTTC. It codes for CASKTGGGEQYF.

This clonotype was picked up many times. CDR3 residues: CASSSILAELQETQYF. The CDR3 bases are TGTGCCAGCAGCTCCATACTAGCGGAGCTCCAAGAGACCCAGTACTTC. The V and J genes are TRBV7-6 and TRBJ2-5, with 8 positions matching TRBD2. J lost 1 base, V lost 4 bases, and 8 bases had no gene match. Germline assignment: CDR1 SGHVS and CDR2 FNYEAQ. The CDR3 covers 16 residues.

This clonotype was seen only a few times. The chain has TRBV27 and TRBJ1-2, with D unclear. The CDR3 is 13 amino acids. V was trimmed by 2 bases and J by 8 bases, leaving 12 bases between them. Germline CDR1 is MNHEY and CDR2 is SMNVEV (reference sequence). CDR3 DNA sequence: TGTGCCAGCAGTTTACTGCCTCCCGACGGCTACACCTTC. Protein product: CASSLLPPDGYTF.

This clonotype was found many times. V and J are TRBV5-1 and TRBJ2-7, with 9 bases fitting TRBD1. Trimming cost V 5 bases and J 5 bases; bases outside gene matches: 11. The CDR3 runs to 15 residues. Germline CDR1 and CDR2: SGHRS and YFSETQ. CDR3 sequence (DNA): TGCGCCAGCAGGATTGGGAACAGGGGGCGCGACGAGCAGTACTTC. Protein sequence: CASRIGNRGRDEQYF.

Concerning this clonotype: A much bigger clone sits one base away, suggesting this may be a read error. The chain couples TRBV12-3 or TRBV12-4 to TRBJ2-5; D is perhaps TRBD1 or TRBD2 (5 bases each). This CDR3 is 13 amino acids long. CDR3 sequence: CASGNGDQEIQYF. CDR3 nucleotide sequence: TGTGCCAGCGGAAACGGGGACCAAGAGATCCAGTACTTC.

A few counts support this clonotype. This chain connects TRBV4-1 to TRBJ1-4; no clear D. Germline CDR1 reads MGHRA; CDR2 reads YSYEKL. Trimming pared 2 bases from V and 0 bases from J, leaving 13 bases between. CDR3 length equals 17 residues. The DNA of the CDR3 is TGCGCCAGCAGCCAAAAGGTCCCGCCTGCAACTAATGAAAAACTGTTTTTT. Translation: CASSQKVPPATNEKLFF.

This clonotype was found a few times. The chain carries TRBV9 and TRBJ2-5, with a weak D call TRBD1 (6 bases). Germline V gene sequence: CDR1 SGDLS, CDR2 YYNGEE. With 0 bases removed from V and 1 base from J, the gap between germline ends came to 10 bases. CDR3 length equals 15 residues. The CDR3 nucleotides are TGTGCCAGCAGCGTAGAGGACAGCTTCCAAGAGACCCAGTACTTC. Amino acids: CASSVEDSFQETQYF.

This clonotype showed up many times. V and J are TRBV7-6 and TRBJ2-7, with 7 nucleotides matching TRBD1. Per germline, CDR1 SGHVS and CDR2 FNYEAQ. With V trimmed by 5 bases and J by 6 bases, 7 bases remained unmatched. The CDR3 is 13 amino acids. Here the CDR3 reads CASSPSTGREQYF. The CDR3 DNA is TGTGCCAGCAGCCCTTCGACAGGGCGCGAGCAGTACTTC.

This clonotype came up many times. This chain joins TRBV7-9 and TRBJ2-1; D possibly matches TRBD1 or TRBD2 (5 bases each). The CDR3 sequence is 15 residues long. V was shortened by 6 bases and J by 7 bases, with 19 bases between the two germline ends. From germline, CDR1 is SEHNR and CDR2 FQNEAQ (reference sequence). CDR3 in amino acids: CASRDRDGQVNEQFF. In nucleotides, the CDR3 is TGTGCCAGCAGGGACCGGGACGGCCAGGTAAATGAGCAGTTCTTC.

This clonotype showed up just once. A much larger clone is a single base away; this may be a read error. No conserved phenylalanine or tryptophan ends this CDR3, so it is likely a read error. This sequence joins TRBV20-1 and TRBJ2-4; 15 bases line up with TRBD2. CDR3 length: 15 residues. The junction had 6 bases not matched to a gene; V was cut back by 3 bases and J by 9 bases. Germline lookup yields CDR1 DFQATT and CDR2 SNEGSKA (reference sequence). The CDR3: CSASMGLAGGAIQYL. DNA for the CDR3: TGCAGTGCTAGTATGGGACTAGCGGGAGGAGCCATTCAGTACTTA.

Many counts were recorded for this clonotype. This chain uses TRBV12-3 or TRBV12-4 with TRBJ2-5, with D unresolved. The CDR3 has 15 residues. Deletions cut 2 bases from V and 4 bases from J, with 14 bases between. In nucleotides, the CDR3 is TGTGCCAGCAGTTTAACCTACACCTTCCCAGAGACCCAGTACTTC. This gives the protein CASSLTYTFPETQYF.

This clonotype turned up a few times. V and J are TRBV9 and TRBJ2-1, with D uncertain. Between the trimmed V and J ends, which lost 0 bases and 8 bases, there was a span of 12 bases. The CDR3 runs 14 residues. The V gene's germline CDR1 is SGDLS and CDR2 YYNGEE. CDR3 protein: CASSVEPAPDEQFF. CDR3 DNA sequence: TGTGCCAGCAGCGTAGAGCCAGCCCCGGATGAGCAGTTCTTC.

This clonotype has at least ten counts. The rearrangement uses TRBV12-3 or TRBV12-4 and TRBJ2-7; a weak D match, TRBD1 (6 bases). This CDR3 has 13 amino acids. The V and J ends lost 5 bases and 3 bases respectively, with 11 bases between them. This CDR3 is CASSQGSVYEQYF. The CDR3 coding sequence is TGTGCCAGCAGTCAGGGGTCTGTCTACGAGCAGTACTTC.

Worth noting for this clonotype: Since the CDR3 does not end with the conserved phenylalanine or tryptophan, this likely comes from a read error. The CDR3 region has the DNA TGCAGCGTCTTAGCTCTCGACGGAACCTACGAGCAGTACTTA. It yields the protein CSVLALDGTYEQYL. The chain carries TRBV29-1 and TRBJ2-7, with unresolved D. The CDR3 runs 14 residues. Germline V CDR1 and CDR2: SQVTM, ANQGSEA. V lost 6 bases to trimming and J lost 2 bases, with 17 bases between them.

With respect to this clonotype: This could be a read error, since a much larger clone is one nucleotide away. Because the CDR3 is missing its conserved closing phenylalanine or tryptophan, this is likely a read error. The rearrangement links TRBV28 to TRBJ2-7, with D maybe TRBD2 (6 bases). The length of the CDR3 is 15 residues. V was trimmed by 6 bases and J by 2 bases, leaving 17 bases between them. Per the germline V gene, CDR1 is MDHEN and CDR2 is SYDVKM. The CDR3 sequence: CASSRRARPPYEQYL. The CDR3 DNA reads as TGTGCCAGCAGCCGGAGGGCCCGGCCCCCCTACGAGCAGTACTTA.

The gene calls are TRBV9 and TRBJ2-1, with 7 bases fitting TRBD1. The CDR3 loop spans 15 amino acids. Unmatched junction bases numbered 7, after V lost 0 bases and J lost 7 bases. CDR1 is SGDLS and CDR2 is YYNGEE in the germline V gene. CDR3 sequence: CASSVEGAGRNEQFF. Written as DNA, the CDR3 is TGTGCCAGCAGCGTAGAGGGGGCCGGTCGTAATGAGCAGTTCTTC.

The sample holds many counts of this clonotype. This rearrangement joins TRBV28 to TRBJ2-2; D call uncertain. V was trimmed by 5 bases and J by 2 bases, leaving 15 bases between them. Germline V CDR1 and CDR2: MDHEN, SYDVKM. The CDR3 spans 16 residues. The CDR3 bases are TGTGCCAGCAGTCCCTCCTTAGGGCCCAACACCGGGGAGCTGTTTTTT. It translates to CASSPSLGPNTGELFF.

This clonotype has a handful of counts. The chain recombines TRBV19 with TRBJ1-5, with 8 bases matching TRBD1. Per the germline V gene, CDR1 is LNHDA and CDR2 is SQIVND (reference sequence). The CDR3 is 14 amino acids. V lost 7 bases, J lost 6 bases, and 8 bases stayed unmatched. CDR3 protein: CASTPDREGQPQHF. The CDR3 DNA reads as TGTGCCAGTACCCCGGACAGGGAGGGTCAGCCCCAGCATTTT.

This clonotype was observed at least ten times. The chain carries TRBV6-5 and TRBJ2-7, with D tentatively TRBD1 or TRBD2 (5 bases each). Trimming pared 7 bases from V and 5 bases from J, leaving 27 bases between. This CDR3 region has 17 residues. CDR1 and CDR2 (germline): MNHEY, SVGAGI. CDR3 sequence reads: CASTHSPRGLEGNEQYF. The DNA for the CDR3 is TGTGCCAGCACCCACTCCCCTCGGGGCCTCGAGGGCAACGAGCAGTACTTC.

This clonotype was picked up many times. The chain employs TRBV7-9 and TRBJ2-2; 10 positions agree with TRBD2. The CDR3 runs 16 residues. The germline gives CDR1 SEHNR, CDR2 FQNEAQ (reference sequence). V lost 6 bases, J lost 3 bases, and 7 bases stayed unmatched. CDR3 in amino acids: CASSGVSGRDTGELFF. In DNA, the CDR3 is TGTGCCAGCAGTGGGGTCAGCGGGAGGGACACCGGGGAGCTGTTTTTT.

This clonotype was seen ten or more times. J is TRBJ2-5 and V is TRBV7-9, with TRBD2 as a possible D gene (5 bases). Trimming pared 5 bases from V and 5 bases from J, leaving 9 bases between. Germline CDR1 reads SEHNR; CDR2 reads FQNEAQ (reference sequence). The CDR3 length is 12 residues. The CDR3 coding sequence is TGTGCCAGCAGCCCGCGAGGGGAGACCCAGTACTTC. As protein: CASSPRGETQYF.

The rearrangement joins TRBV30 to TRBJ1-5; tentative D call: TRBD1 (5 bases). The CDR3 is 13 residues long. The germline V gene encodes CDR1 GTSNPN and CDR2 SVGIG (reference sequence). V was cut by 4 bases and J by 1 base, with 8 bases left in between. CDR3 nucleotide sequence: TGTGCCTGGAAGGGGCGAAGCAATCAGCCCCAGCATTTT. As protein: CAWKGRSNQPQHF.

The V gene is TRBV7-4, the J gene TRBJ2-3; no clear D gene. CDR1 is SGHVT, CDR2 SQSDAQ, per germline. This CDR3 has 16 residues. Deletions cut 1 base from V and 2 bases from J, with 13 bases between. In DNA, the CDR3 is TGTGCCAGCAGCTTAGTGGGAATAGAAAACACAGATACGCAGTATTTT. Translated, it gives CASSLVGIENTDTQYF.

The rearrangement joins TRBV9 to TRBJ2-3; D call uncertain. The V gene's germline CDR1 is SGDLS and CDR2 YYNGEE. The CDR3 is 16 residues long. Between the trimmed V and J ends, which lost 0 bases and 2 bases, there was a span of 13 bases. The CDR3 reads CASSVGGSLNTDTQYF. The CDR3 DNA follows: TGTGCCAGCAGCGTAGGAGGTAGCTTGAACACAGATACGCAGTATTTT.

The chain is built from TRBV27 and TRBJ2-5; tentative D call: TRBD1 (6 bases). The germline gives CDR1 MNHEY, CDR2 SMNVEV (reference sequence). This CDR3 has 15 amino acids. Trimming removed 5 bases at V and 5 bases at J, with 18 bases between. The CDR3 DNA reads as TGTGCCAGCAGTCCCGGACCTACAGGGAGCGAGACCCAGTACTTC. Translating gives CASSPGPTGSETQYF.